A selection of T cell receptor beta chains follows, all from one sample in a study of blood T cell repertoires in COVID-19. TCRdb's copy holds only in-frame clones and misses some; the assay was immunoSEQ multiplex PCR. The table lists 200,000 to 250,000 clones, 65% to 85% of them singletons. Source material: peripheral blood. Every receptor here comes from a woman aged 60 to 75 with acute or convalescent COVID-19. The CDR3 runs from the conserved cysteine through the conserved F or W. Each record gives: CDR3 protein, CDR3 DNA, clone size, V gene, D gene, J gene. A D gene is named only where the DNA matches it firmly. Size is stated for part of the rows, as once, few or many counts, or as a class when the clone is expanded.

cdr3_aa: CASSLGQSFYNEQFF; cdr3_nt: TGTGCCAGCAGCTTAGGGCAGTCTTTCTACAATGAGCAGTTCTTC; clone_size: -; v_call: TRBV7-2; d_call: -; j_call: TRBJ2-1
cdr3_aa: CASSLEPSASTEQFF; cdr3_nt: TGTGCCAGCAGCTTAGAGCCGTCCGCTAGCACTGAGCAGTTCTTC; clone_size: -; v_call: TRBV11-2; d_call: -; j_call: TRBJ2-1
cdr3_aa: CASSSGQLIYGYTF; cdr3_nt: TGCGCCAGCAGCTCGGGACAGCTGATCTATGGCTACACCTTC; clone_size: -; v_call: TRBV5-1; d_call: TRBD1; j_call: TRBJ1-2
cdr3_aa: CASNRQGYQPQHF; cdr3_nt: TGTGCCAGCAATCGACAGGGATATCAGCCCCAGCATTTT; clone_size: -; v_call: TRBV6-5; d_call: TRBD1; j_call: TRBJ1-5
cdr3_aa: CASSSGDSYNEQFF; cdr3_nt: TGCGCCAGCAGCTCCGGAGATTCCTACAATGAGCAGTTCTTC; clone_size: -; v_call: TRBV5-1; d_call: -; j_call: TRBJ2-1
cdr3_aa: CASSKTLNEQFF; cdr3_nt: TGTGCCAGCAGCAAGACTTTGAATGAGCAGTTCTTC; clone_size: -; v_call: TRBV9; d_call: -; j_call: TRBJ2-1
cdr3_aa: CASSLASLAGGPGPDTQYF; cdr3_nt: TGTGCCAGCAGCTTAGCGTCCCTAGCGGGGGGCCCGGGTCCAGATACGCAGTATTTT; clone_size: -; v_call: TRBV11-2; d_call: TRBD2; j_call: TRBJ2-3
cdr3_aa: CASSYGAVVGGELFF; cdr3_nt: TGTGCCAGCAGTTACGGAGCCGTGGTAGGCGGGGAGCTGTTTTTT; clone_size: few; v_call: TRBV6-6; d_call: -; j_call: TRBJ2-2
cdr3_aa: CAWSPGERGRGYTF; cdr3_nt: TGTGCCTGGAGTCCTGGGGAAAGGGGTCGCGGCTACACCTTC; clone_size: few; v_call: TRBV30; d_call: -; j_call: TRBJ1-2
cdr3_aa: CASSRGTDRNEKLFF; cdr3_nt: TGTGCCAGCAGCCGGGGGACAGATAGAAATGAAAAACTGTTTTTT; clone_size: -; v_call: TRBV5-4; d_call: TRBD1; j_call: TRBJ1-4
cdr3_aa: CASSQARGSWEKLFF; cdr3_nt: TGTGCCAGCAGCCAAGCACGGGGGTCCTGGGAAAAACTGTTTTTT; clone_size: -; v_call: TRBV3-1/TRBV3-2; d_call: -; j_call: TRBJ1-4
cdr3_aa: CASSPRSASNTGELFF; cdr3_nt: TGTGCCAGCAGCCCTAGATCGGCTTCGAACACCGGGGAGCTGTTTTTT; clone_size: once; v_call: TRBV7-3; d_call: -; j_call: TRBJ2-2
cdr3_aa: CASSRGRAGRGEQYF; cdr3_nt: TGTGCCAGCAGCCGCGGCCGCGCCGGGCGAGGGGAGCAGTACTTC; clone_size: -; v_call: TRBV6-5; d_call: -; j_call: TRBJ2-7
cdr3_aa: CASSETGKANYGYTF; cdr3_nt: TGTGCCAGCAGTGAAACAGGGAAAGCTAACTATGGCTACACCTTC; clone_size: -; v_call: TRBV28; d_call: -; j_call: TRBJ1-2
cdr3_aa: CASSLAAQRGNEQFF; cdr3_nt: TGTGCCAGCAGCTTAGCGGCTCAGCGGGGGAACGAGCAGTTCTTC; clone_size: -; v_call: TRBV7-8; d_call: TRBD2; j_call: TRBJ2-1
cdr3_aa: CSVGDSYYGYTF; cdr3_nt: TGCAGCGTTGGGGACAGTTACTATGGCTACACCTTC; clone_size: once; v_call: TRBV29-1; d_call: TRBD1; j_call: TRBJ1-2
cdr3_aa: CASSQDLSRGYTF; cdr3_nt: TGTGCCAGCAGCCAAGATCTCTCGAGGGGCTACACCTTC; clone_size: -; v_call: TRBV4-2; d_call: -; j_call: TRBJ1-2
cdr3_aa: CASRPQDRDEAFF; cdr3_nt: TGCGCCAGCAGGCCACAAGACAGGGATGAAGCTTTCTTT; clone_size: -; v_call: TRBV5-1; d_call: TRBD1; j_call: TRBJ1-1
cdr3_aa: CASSLPIGVAQETQYF; cdr3_nt: TGTGCCAGCAGCTTACCGATAGGGGTTGCGCAAGAGACCCAGTACTTC; clone_size: once; v_call: TRBV7-8; d_call: -; j_call: TRBJ2-5
cdr3_aa: CASSFSVRGKSNQPQHF; cdr3_nt: TGCGCCAGCAGCTTCAGTGTACGGGGAAAGAGCAATCAGCCCCAGCATTTT; clone_size: -; v_call: TRBV5-1; d_call: -; j_call: TRBJ1-5
cdr3_aa: CASTQGPNSPLHF; cdr3_nt: TGTGCCAGCACCCAGGGTCCAAATTCACCCCTCCACTTT; clone_size: few; v_call: TRBV9; d_call: -; j_call: TRBJ1-6
cdr3_aa: CASSQDAGNYNEQFF; cdr3_nt: TGTGCCAGCAGCCAAGATGCAGGGAACTACAATGAGCAGTTCTTC; clone_size: few; v_call: TRBV3-1/TRBV3-2; d_call: -; j_call: TRBJ2-1
cdr3_aa: CAWSVGGQGNEQYF; cdr3_nt: TGTGCCTGGAGTGTCGGGGGACAGGGCAACGAGCAGTACTTC; clone_size: few; v_call: TRBV30; d_call: TRBD1; j_call: TRBJ2-7
cdr3_aa: CASRNLQGNPDTF; cdr3_nt: TGTGCCAGCCGCAATCTCCAGGGAAATCCAGACACCTTC; clone_size: once; v_call: TRBV27; d_call: -; j_call: TRBJ1-2
cdr3_aa: CASSLGGQGAGGYTF; cdr3_nt: TGTGCCAGCAGCTTAGGGGGGCAGGGGGCCGGTGGCTACACCTTC; clone_size: -; v_call: TRBV11-2; d_call: TRBD1; j_call: TRBJ1-2
cdr3_aa: CASSSNRGLNYGYTF; cdr3_nt: TGTGCCAGCAGCTCGAACAGGGGGCTTAACTATGGCTACACCTTC; clone_size: -; v_call: TRBV7-9; d_call: TRBD1; j_call: TRBJ1-2
cdr3_aa: CASSKPGGPNTEAFF; cdr3_nt: TGTGCCAGTAGTAAACCAGGGGGGCCGAACACTGAAGCTTTCTTT; clone_size: -; v_call: TRBV19; d_call: TRBD1; j_call: TRBJ1-1
cdr3_aa: CAWSVKGGKGYTF; cdr3_nt: TGTGCCTGGAGTGTAAAAGGGGGCAAAGGCTACACCTTC; clone_size: -; v_call: TRBV30; d_call: TRBD1; j_call: TRBJ1-2
cdr3_aa: CASSDKQGAGGYTF; cdr3_nt: TGTGCCAGCAGCGATAAACAGGGGGCTGGAGGCTACACCTTC; clone_size: -; v_call: TRBV5-8; d_call: TRBD1; j_call: TRBJ1-2
cdr3_aa: CASSLYSNYGYTF; cdr3_nt: TGTGCCAGCAGCTTATACTCGAACTATGGCTACACCTTC; clone_size: -; v_call: TRBV11-2; d_call: -; j_call: TRBJ1-2
cdr3_aa: CAISESGSYNEQFF; cdr3_nt: TGTGCCATCAGTGAGTCGGGGAGTTACAATGAGCAGTTCTTC; clone_size: -; v_call: TRBV10-3; d_call: -; j_call: TRBJ2-1